A single sample gave rise to the 27 T cell receptor beta chains below, sequenced in a study of blood T cell repertoires in COVID-19. The method was immunoSEQ multiplex PCR; TCRdb's version includes in-frame clones alone and lacks a portion of them. In the table there are around 100,000 clones, about 83% of which are singletons. Sequencing was done on a sample of peripheral blood. All receptors derive from a human donor in a cohort sampled during active COVID-19.

The chain uses TRBV9 and TRBJ1-1, with D possibly being TRBD1 (6 bases). Trimming took 2 bases from V and 4 from J, leaving 9 bases between them. CDR3 length: 13 residues. Germline CDR1 and CDR2: SGDLS and YYNGEE. In DNA form, the CDR3 reads TGTGCCAGCAGCGTGACAGGTGGCACTGAAGCTTTCTTT. This encodes CASSVTGGTEAFF.

CDR3 bases: TGTGCCAGCAGCTTAACCGGGACAGGCCCTCCCTACGAGCAGTACTTC. It yields the protein CASSLTGTGPPYEQYF. The gene calls are TRBV11-3 and TRBJ2-7; 8 bases line up with TRBD1. This CDR3 spans 16 amino acids. Germline CDR1 and CDR2: SGHNT and YENEEA. The V gene end was trimmed by 2 bases and the J gene end by 2 bases; junction bases not matched to a gene: 8.

This clone showed up just a few times. V is TRBV7-9 and J is TRBJ1-3; no definite D call. Germline-derived CDR1 and CDR2 are SEHNR and FQNEAQ (reference sequence). V was cut by 2 bases and J by 7 bases, with 9 bases left in between. This CDR3 region has 13 residues. CDR3 residues: CASSLSSVNTIYF. For the CDR3, the DNA is TGTGCCAGCAGCTTATCTTCTGTGAACACCATATATTTT.

V gene TRBV12-3 or TRBV12-4 combines with J gene TRBJ2-1; no clear D gene. The CDR3 is 13 residues long. V shed 6 bases and J shed 10 bases, with 16 bases lying between them. The CDR3 spells CASSAIPRGEQFF. CDR3 nucleotide sequence: TGTGCCAGCAGCGCGATTCCCCGAGGAGAGCAGTTCTTC.

The rearrangement joins TRBV21-1 to TRBJ1-1; TRBD1, as called in the table, went unchecked against the DNA. TRBV21-1 is a pseudogene locus. This CDR3 is built from 16 residues. CDR3 in amino acids: CASSKGSKQGNTEAFF. The CDR3 DNA reads as TGTGCCAGCAGCAAAGGATCGAAGCAGGGGAACACTGAAGCTTTCTTT.

The chain links TRBV4-3 to TRBJ1-2; D possibly corresponds to TRBD1 (6 bases). Germline lookup yields CDR1 LGHNA and CDR2 YSLEER. The ends were cut back, 2 bases at V and 2 bases at J, with 12 bases in the middle. CDR3 length: 15 amino acids. CDR3 DNA sequence: TGCGCCAGCAGCCAAACCACAGGGTTGAACTATGGCTACACCTTC. It encodes CASSQTTGLNYGYTF.

V gene TRBV2 combines with J gene TRBJ2-5; 7 bases are shared with TRBD2. CDR1 is SNHLY, CDR2 FYNNEI, per germline. The J segment lost 2 bases and the V segment lost 7 bases, leaving 10 bases of the junction unmatched. The CDR3 length is 15 residues. CDR3 bases: TGTGCCAGCACCCCCGGGGGGAGGTGGCAAGAGACCCAGTACTTC. It codes for CASTPGGRWQETQYF.

Here the CDR3 reads CASSPQTGLSYEQFF. DNA for the CDR3: TGTGCCAGTAGTCCGCAAACAGGGTTAAGTTATGAGCAGTTCTTC. This chain uses TRBV19 with TRBJ2-1, with a possible D match to TRBD1 (6 bases). Germline V CDR1 and CDR2: LNHDA, SQIVND (reference sequence). The CDR3 consists of 15 residues. V gave up 5 bases and J gave up 8 bases, with 19 bases separating them. The full variable domain, rest sourced from reference TRBV19 and TRBJ2-1, is DGGITQSPKYLFRKEGQNVTLSCEQNLNHDAMYWYRQDPGQGLRLIYYSQIVNDFQKGDIAEGYSVSREKKESFPLTVTSAQKNPTAFYLCASSPQTGLSYEQFFGPGTRLTVL.

The J gene is TRBJ2-1, the V gene TRBV5-5, with D possibly matching TRBD1 (6 bases). The germline V gene encodes CDR1 SGHKS and CDR2 YYEKEE (reference sequence). Trimming removed 0 bases from V and 0 bases from J, with 7 bases in between. The CDR3 spans 15 residues. CDR3 DNA: TGTGCCAGCAGCTTGGAGGACAGCTCCTACAATGAGCAGTTCTTC. Translated, it gives CASSLEDSSYNEQFF.

This sequence joins TRBV7-9 and TRBJ2-5; the match to TRBD1 covers 7 bases. Per the germline V gene, CDR1 is SEHNR and CDR2 is FQNEAQ (reference sequence). The CDR3 has 15 amino acids. Trimming removed 5 bases from V and 1 base from J; junction bases left unmatched: 7. The CDR3 is CASSPLDRAQETQYF. The CDR3 nucleotides read TGTGCCAGCAGCCCCCTCGACAGGGCCCAAGAGACCCAGTACTTC.

V usage is TRBV6-6 and J usage is TRBJ2-1; TRBD2 matches at 11 bases. V dropped 6 bases and J dropped 7; count of bases not matched to a gene: 8. The CDR3 is 15 residues long. Germline V gene sequence: CDR1 MNHNY, CDR2 SVGAGI (reference sequence). CDR3 sequence reads: CASSLPLAGGNEQFF. The CDR3 coding sequence is TGTGCCAGCAGCTTACCGCTAGCGGGAGGAAATGAGCAGTTCTTC.

V usage is TRBV6-2 or TRBV6-3 and J usage is TRBJ1-2; TRBD1 is a possible D gene (6 bases). From germline, CDR1 is MNHEY and CDR2 SVGEGT. V shed 6 bases and J shed 5 bases, with 16 bases lying between them. The CDR3 length is 14 residues. The CDR3: CASSARQGIYGYTF. The CDR3 coding sequence is TGTGCCAGCAGCGCCCGGCAGGGGATTTATGGCTACACCTTC.

The chain uses TRBV18 and TRBJ2-3; unclear D gene. The V and J ends lost 3 bases and 2 bases respectively, with 6 bases between them. Germline V gives CDR1 KGHSH, CDR2 LQKENI. The CDR3 sequence is 13 residues long. CDR3 residues: CASSPRVTDTQYF. The CDR3 bases are TGTGCCAGCTCACCGCGAGTCACAGATACGCAGTATTTT.

V gene TRBV6-5 combines with J gene TRBJ2-1, with TRBD2 matching 8 bases. CDR1 and CDR2 from the germline V gene are MNHEY and SVGAGI. V gave up 8 bases and J gave up 1 base; unmatched junction bases: 7. This CDR3 has 15 residues. The CDR3 nucleotides are TGTGCCAGCCGGACCTTAGCGGGATCCTACAATGAGCAGTTCTTC. The encoded protein is CASRTLAGSYNEQFF.

The chain has TRBV5-6 and TRBJ2-1; 14 nucleotides align to TRBD2. J lost 9 bases, V lost 4 bases, and 9 bases had no gene match. The CDR3 contains 16 residues. Germline assignment: CDR1 SGHDT and CDR2 YYEEEE. The CDR3 region has the DNA TGTGCCAGCAGCCGCAGACTAGCGGGGGGGCCGAGTGAGCAGTTCTTC. It specifies CASSRRLAGGPSEQFF.

The V gene is TRBV5-1, the J gene TRBJ1-2; no firm D call. The germline gives CDR1 SGHRS, CDR2 YFSETQ. Trimming shortened V by 2 bases and J by 3 bases, and 14 bases separated the two germline ends. This CDR3 region has 15 residues. As DNA, the CDR3 is TGCGCCAGCAGCTTCGCCACGGGTTCTGACTATGGCTACACCTTC. It codes for CASSFATGSDYGYTF.

The J gene is TRBJ2-7, the V gene TRBV3-1 (or the pseudogene TRBV3-2); 13 bases line up with TRBD2. The CDR3 totals 14 residues. The germline gives CDR1 LGHDT, CDR2 YNNKEL (reference sequence). J was trimmed by 11 bases and V by 2 bases; bases with no gene match: 6. The chain's CDR3 is CASSQTSGRAGEYF. CDR3 bases: TGTGCCAGCAGCCAAACTAGCGGGAGGGCCGGCGAGTACTTC.

This chain connects TRBV15 to TRBJ2-1; 10 bases match TRBD2. CDR3 length: 16 amino acids. Trimming removed 0 bases from V and 8 bases from J; junction bases left unmatched: 7. Per germline, CDR1 LNHNV and CDR2 YYDKDF (reference sequence). The CDR3 region has the DNA TGTGCCACCAGCAGAGATTGGAGCGGGGGGGGAGATGAGCAGTTCTTC. It codes for CATSRDWSGGGDEQFF.

The chain links TRBV10-3 to TRBJ2-5, with 15 bases lining up with TRBD2. There are 17 residues in the CDR3. J was trimmed by 5 bases and V by 5 bases; bases with no gene match: 9. Germline V gene data show CDR1 as ENHRY and CDR2 as SYGVKD. CDR3 residues: CAISSRTSGGGLETQYF. CDR3 in DNA: TGTGCCATCAGTTCCCGGACTAGCGGGGGGGGCCTGGAGACCCAGTACTTC.

The J gene is TRBJ1-1, the V gene TRBV7-2, with TRBD1 as a possible D gene (6 bases). Trimming pared 2 bases from V and 4 bases from J, leaving 11 bases between. This CDR3 is built from 14 residues. The germline CDR1 and CDR2 sequences are SGHTA and FQGNSA. CDR3 in amino acids: CASSLQGTGTEAFF. CDR3 bases: TGTGCCAGCAGCTTACAGGGGACGGGCACTGAAGCTTTCTTT.

The chain carries TRBV5-8 and TRBJ2-7; 7 positions match TRBD2. V gave up 2 bases and J gave up 7 bases; unmatched junction bases: 9. The CDR3 totals 14 residues. From germline, CDR1 is SGHTS and CDR2 YDEGEE. The CDR3 loop reads CASSFHGRPGEQYF. The CDR3 nucleotides are TGTGCCAGCAGCTTTCACGGGAGGCCGGGGGAGCAGTACTTC.

The chain has TRBV5-5 and TRBJ1-2; 7 positions match TRBD1. V gave up 4 bases and J gave up 3 bases; unmatched junction bases: 15. The CDR3 length is 17 residues. Looked up from germline, CDR1 is SGHKS and CDR2 is YYEKEE (reference sequence). The CDR3 is CASSHLVTGNVDYGYTF. The CDR3 DNA reads TGTGCCAGCAGCCATTTGGTGACAGGGAACGTAGACTATGGCTACACCTTC. The entire variable domain, with the rest obtained from reference TRBV5-5 and TRBJ1-2, is as follows: DAGVTQSPTHLIKTRGQQVTLRCSPISGHKSVSWYQQVLGQGPQFIFQYYEKEERGRGNFPDRFSARQFPNYSSELNVNALLLGDSALYLCASSHLVTGNVDYGYTFGSGTRLTVV.

The chain has TRBV7-2 and TRBJ2-7; D call uncertain. Per the germline V gene, CDR1 is SGHTA and CDR2 is FQGNSA. Deletions cut 6 bases from V and 3 bases from J, with 15 bases between. This CDR3 spans 14 amino acids. This CDR3 reads CASSSLVSSYEQYF. CDR3 DNA: TGTGCCAGCAGTTCCCTAGTAAGCAGCTACGAGCAGTACTTC.

The chain joins TRBV3-1 (or the pseudogene TRBV3-2) to TRBJ2-2, with 8 nucleotides matching TRBD1. Trimming at V came to 5 bases and at J to 6 bases, leaving 5 bases not matched to a gene. The V gene's germline CDR1 is LGHDT and CDR2 YNNKEL (reference sequence). CDR3 length: 14 residues. The CDR3 here is CASSWQGASGELFF. In DNA form, the CDR3 reads TGTGCCAGCAGCTGGCAGGGGGCATCCGGGGAGCTGTTTTTT.

V gene TRBV6-5 combines with J gene TRBJ2-7; possible D gene TRBD1, 5 bases. Per germline, CDR1 MNHEY and CDR2 SVGAGI. The CDR3 extends over 15 amino acids. V lost 6 bases and J 4 bases, leaving 19 bases between the germline ends. CDR3 bases: TGTGCCAGCAGGAGAGGAGAGACAGCAAGATACGAGCAGTACTTC. Amino acid sequence: CASRRGETARYEQYF.

The chain is built from TRBV9 and TRBJ2-3, with TRBD1 matching 7 bases. The CDR3 contains 15 residues. The trim removed 4 bases at V and 2 bases at J, leaving 7 bases unmatched. In germline, CDR1 is SGDLS, CDR2 YYNGEE. CDR3: CASSTRQGSTDTQYF. In DNA form, the CDR3 reads TGTGCCAGCAGCACCCGACAGGGTTCCACAGATACGCAGTATTTT. Variable domain in full (rest from reference TRBV9 and TRBJ2-3): DSGVTQTPKHLITATGQRVTLRCSPRSGDLSVYWYQQSLDQGLQFLIQYYNGEERAKGNILERFSAQQFPDLHSELNLSSLELGDSALYFCASSTRQGSTDTQYFGPGTRLTVL.

The chain employs TRBV6-5 and TRBJ2-2; D may be TRBD1 (6 bases). Germline lookup yields CDR1 MNHEY and CDR2 SVGAGI. The CDR3 length is 13 residues. Trimming took off 6 bases at V and 6 bases at J, with 11 bases between the two ends. In nucleotides, the CDR3 is TGTGCCAGCAGCGACAGGCCAGCCGGGGAGCTGTTTTTT. This gives the protein CASSDRPAGELFF.